The 26 T cell receptor beta chains reported below all come from one sample, sequenced in a study of T cell responses to AZD1222 COVID-19 vaccine. Libraries were prepared by immunoSEQ multiplex PCR; TCRdb keeps only in-frame clonotypes and omits some of them. The table lists just under 150,000 clones, approximately 86% of them singletons. The material was peripheral blood, obtained 28 days after the second AZD1222 dose. All receptors derive from an adult who received the AZD1222 COVID-19 vaccine.

The V call is TRBV6-5, the J call TRBJ2-5, with 8 bases aligning to TRBD1. Trimming cost V 5 bases and J 4 bases; bases outside gene matches: 6. Germline V gene lookup returns CDR1 MNHEY and CDR2 SVGAGI. The CDR3 consists of 14 residues. In nucleotides, the CDR3 is TGTGCCAGCAGTCCAGGACAGGGTAGAGAGACCCAGTACTTC. It is translated as CASSPGQGRETQYF.

This clone was recorded only once. The rearrangement links TRBV5-1 to TRBJ2-7; D gene ambiguous. From germline, CDR1 is SGHRS and CDR2 YFSETQ. V was trimmed by 4 bases and J by 0 bases, leaving 14 bases between them. The CDR3 is made up of 15 amino acids. The CDR3 loop is CASSQSVSPSYEQYF. The DNA for the CDR3 is TGCGCCAGCAGCCAGTCCGTTTCCCCCTCCTACGAGCAGTACTTC.

This clone was recorded only once. This rearrangement joins TRBV5-1 to TRBJ2-5; D remains unclear. Deletions cut 4 bases from V and 1 base from J, with 8 bases between. Looked up from germline, CDR1 is SGHRS and CDR2 is YFSETQ. The CDR3 is made up of 13 amino acids. The CDR3 region is CASSRTLQETQYF. In DNA, the CDR3 is TGCGCCAGCAGCCGGACCCTCCAAGAGACCCAGTACTTC.

The chain carries TRBV2 and TRBJ2-2; D remains ambiguous. Trimming cost V 0 bases and J 6 bases, with 8 bases left between them. Germline CDR1 reads SNHLY; CDR2 reads FYNNEI. CDR3 length equals 14 residues. DNA for the CDR3: TGTGCCAGCAGTGAAGCGGCGGCGGCCGGGGAGCTGTTTTTT. Protein sequence: CASSEAAAAGELFF.

The chain is built from TRBV10-3 and TRBJ2-3; TRBD2 matches 8 bases. This CDR3 region has 17 residues. After removal of 8 bases from V and 0 bases from J, the junction contained 13 bases not matched to a gene. Germline CDR1 is ENHRY and CDR2 is SYGVKD. The DNA of the CDR3 is TGTGCCATCTCAGGATGGGCACAGCGGGAGAGCACAGATACGCAGTATTTT. This gives the protein CAISGWAQRESTDTQYF.

Regarding this clone: The identical CDR3 is also encoded by other nucleotide sequences in the sample. The chain joins TRBV19 to TRBJ1-2; no firm D call. CDR1 is LNHDA, CDR2 SQIVND, per germline (reference sequence). This CDR3 spans 15 amino acids. Trimming removed 3 bases at V and 0 bases at J, with 11 bases between. The CDR3 spells CASSISRNSNYGYTF. CDR3 nucleotides: TGTGCCAGTAGTATCAGCAGGAATTCTAACTATGGCTACACCTTC.

The V gene is TRBV30, the J gene TRBJ1-3; no clear D. The CDR3 sequence is 18 residues long. Germline V gives CDR1 GTSNPN, CDR2 SVGIG (reference sequence). Trimming took 0 bases from V and 0 from J, leaving 18 bases between them. The CDR3: CAWSVYSLGGYSGNTIYF. DNA of the CDR3: TGTGCCTGGAGTGTATACTCGTTAGGCGGCTACTCTGGAAACACCATATATTTT.

With regard to this clone: Compared with germline, one end of the junction differs, possibly owing to a read error. The chain joins TRBV28 to TRBJ2-1, with a possible D match to TRBD2 (5 bases). Germline-derived CDR1 and CDR2 are MDHEN and SYDVKM. CDR3 size: 11 residues. As DNA, the CDR3 is TGTGCCAGCAGCCCGAGCGGACCCACAATCTTC. It translates to CASSPSGPTIF.

The genes are TRBV6-5 and TRBJ2-3, with TRBD1 identical over 10 bases. After removal of 0 bases from V and 5 bases from J, the junction contained 5 bases not matched to a gene. Per germline, CDR1 MNHEY and CDR2 SVGAGI. The CDR3 has 16 amino acids. This CDR3 reads CASSYSTTGGLDTQYF. CDR3 bases: TGTGCCAGCAGTTACTCGACGACAGGGGGCCTAGATACGCAGTATTTT.

V is TRBV19 and J is TRBJ1-1, with 12 positions matching TRBD1. The CDR3 spans 14 residues. Trimming removed 1 base from V and 11 bases from J; junction bases left unmatched: 5. Looked up from germline, CDR1 is LNHDA and CDR2 is SQIVND (reference sequence). This CDR3 reads CASSIAGTGGVAFF. CDR3 DNA: TGTGCCAGTAGTATAGCTGGGACAGGGGGCGTTGCTTTCTTT.

V gene TRBV27 combines with J gene TRBJ1-6; a weak D match, TRBD1 (6 bases). CDR3 size: 16 residues. Trimming removed 8 bases from V and 7 bases from J, with 21 bases in between. Germline V gene data show CDR1 as MNHEY and CDR2 as SMNVEV (reference sequence). DNA of the CDR3: TGTGCCAGCGGGACATTGGCCCGTCGGGGGAATTCACCCCTCCACTTT. Translation gives CASGTLARRGNSPLHF.

This chain connects TRBV3-1 (or the pseudogene TRBV3-2) to TRBJ1-1; tentative D call: TRBD1 (5 bases). Germline V gives CDR1 LGHDT, CDR2 YNNKEL (reference sequence). Trimming stripped 3 bases from V and 10 bases from J, with 15 bases between. This CDR3 region has 13 residues. The CDR3 loop reads CASSQQRDGGAFF. CDR3 nucleotides: TGTGCCAGCAGCCAGCAGAGGGATGGGGGAGCTTTCTTT.

About this clone: Other DNA sequences of this sample code for an identical CDR3. This chain uses TRBV4-1 with TRBJ2-1; no clear D gene. CDR3 length equals 15 residues. Trimming removed 0 bases at V and 1 base at J, with 7 bases between. The germline CDR1 and CDR2 sequences are MGHRA and YSYEKL. The CDR3 reads CASSQEGRSYNEQFF. Written as DNA, the CDR3 is TGCGCCAGCAGCCAAGAAGGAAGATCCTACAATGAGCAGTTCTTC.

This chain uses TRBV11-3 with TRBJ2-5; D not certain. CDR3 length: 16 amino acids. The germline CDR1 and CDR2 sequences are SGHNT and YENEEA. V lost 1 base, J lost 1 base, and 13 bases lay in between. The CDR3 DNA follows: TGTGCCAGCAGCTTAGGGCCACAACGGTTCCAAGAGACCCAGTACTTC. Translated: CASSLGPQRFQETQYF.

The rearrangement uses TRBV25-1 and TRBJ1-5; 9 positions match TRBD1. Germline V gives CDR1 MGHDK, CDR2 SYGVNS. This CDR3 has 16 amino acids. Unmatched junction bases numbered 11, after V lost 7 bases and J lost 4 bases. In DNA, the CDR3 is TGTGCCAGCACCGGACTTGGACAGGGGATGAATCAGCCCCAGCATTTT. Translating gives CASTGLGQGMNQPQHF.

The chain uses TRBV2 and TRBJ2-2, with D tentatively TRBD1 (6 bases). The V end lost 8 bases, the J end lost 1 base, and 14 bases lay between the germline ends. The CDR3 length is 15 residues. Looked up from germline, CDR1 is SNHLY and CDR2 is FYNNEI. DNA for the CDR3: TGTGCCAGCGGGGGCAAGGACGGGAACACCGGGGAGCTGTTTTTT. This encodes CASGGKDGNTGELFF.

The rearrangement uses TRBV10-1 and TRBJ2-5; 8 bases are a match to TRBD1. V lost 3 bases to trimming and J lost 1 base; unmatched junction nucleotides: 4. The CDR3 runs to 15 residues. Germline V gene lookup returns CDR1 WNHNN and CDR2 SYGVQD (reference sequence). The CDR3 bases are TGCGCCAGCAGTGATCCTGGGACAGGCCAAGAGACCCAGTACTTC. Its translation is CASSDPGTGQETQYF.

The CDR3 loop is CAWSSGTGSFYGYTF. Here the CDR3 DNA reads TGTGCCTGGAGCTCCGGGACGGGATCTTTCTATGGCTACACCTTC. V gene TRBV30 combines with J gene TRBJ1-2, with TRBD1 as a possible D gene (5 bases). The CDR3 has 15 residues. The V gene's germline CDR1 is GTSNPN and CDR2 SVGIG (reference sequence). V lost 3 bases, J lost 4 bases, and 18 bases lay in between.

The chain employs TRBV27 and TRBJ1-5; D is perhaps TRBD1 (6 bases). CDR1 is MNHEY, CDR2 SMNVEV, per germline (reference sequence). V lost 0 bases and J 10 bases, leaving 13 bases between the germline ends. The CDR3 is made up of 14 amino acids. For the CDR3, the DNA is TGTGCCAGCAGTTTATCTGGGGGCCCCACCCCCCAGCATTTT. Protein: CASSLSGGPTPQHF.

J is TRBJ2-6 and V is TRBV29-1; D gene ambiguous. In germline, CDR1 is SQVTM, CDR2 ANQGSEA. The CDR3 length is 12 residues. With 7 bases removed from V and 0 bases from J, the gap between germline ends came to 4 bases. CDR3 nucleotide sequence: TGCAGCGCCCTCTCTGGGGCCAACGTCCTGACTTTC. It specifies CSALSGANVLTF.

The V call is TRBV14, the J call TRBJ1-1; D unresolved. The germline V gene has CDR1 SGHDN and CDR2 FVKESK. V lost 0 bases, J lost 5 bases, and 7 bases lay in between. This CDR3 is 13 amino acids long. The CDR3 sequence: CASSQDQRTEAFF. As DNA, the CDR3 is TGTGCCAGCAGCCAAGACCAGCGGACTGAAGCTTTCTTT. Full variable domain (missing parts from reference TRBV14 and TRBJ1-1): EAGVTQFPSHSVIEKGQTVTLRCDPISGHDNLYWYRRVMGKEIKFLLHFVKESKQDESGMPNNRFLAERTGGTYSTLKVQPAELEDSGVYFCASSQDQRTEAFFGQGTRLTVV.

The chain recombines TRBV6-1 with TRBJ1-1; D is unresolved. Germline CDR1 MNHNS, CDR2 SASEGT. The V and J ends lost 2 bases and 3 bases respectively, with 13 bases between them. The CDR3 covers 15 residues. Written as DNA, the CDR3 is TGTGCCAGCAGTGAAAAAGCCATGGGAGACACTGAAGCTTTCTTT. Amino acid sequence: CASSEKAMGDTEAFF.

This chain connects TRBV12-3 or TRBV12-4 to TRBJ2-7; 7 bases agree with TRBD1. This CDR3 spans 11 amino acids. Trimming cost V 5 bases and J 9 bases; bases outside gene matches: 4. CDR3 protein: CASSPDRRQYF. The CDR3, as DNA: TGTGCCAGCAGTCCGGACAGGCGGCAGTACTTC.

This clone has just a few counts. This chain links TRBV12-3 or TRBV12-4 with TRBJ1-1; 9 bases are shared with TRBD1. V trimming: 3 bases; J trimming: 8 bases; junction bases outside the gene matches: 4. The CDR3 has 13 residues. DNA for the CDR3: TGTGCCAGCAGTTTGGACAGGGGCCGAGAAGCTTTCTTT. Translated, it gives CASSLDRGREAFF.

This clone was counted once. This chain links TRBV7-2 with TRBJ2-7; TRBD2 might be the D (6 bases). With 5 bases removed from V and 3 bases from J, the gap between germline ends came to 11 bases. This CDR3 contains 13 residues. CDR1 SGHTA and CDR2 FQGNSA come from the germline V gene. In DNA form, the CDR3 reads TGTGCCAGCAGCGACCCGGGAGTCTACGAGCAGTACTTC. Encoded protein: CASSDPGVYEQYF.

The rearrangement uses TRBV4-2 and TRBJ2-5; 7 positions match TRBD2. The CDR3 contains 15 residues. Germline V gives CDR1 LGHNA, CDR2 YNFKEQ. With V trimmed by 2 bases and J by 3 bases, 6 bases remained unmatched. DNA for the CDR3: TGTGCCAGCAGCCAACAAGTGGGGGGGGAAGAGACCCAGTACTTC. It codes for CASSQQVGGEETQYF.